These 27 T cell receptor beta chains came from one sample sequenced in a study of control samples from healthy donors and cancer patients. The protocol was immunoSEQ multiplex PCR, while the TCRdb copy is restricted to in-frame clones and leaves out a portion. The sample lists roughly 150,000 clones; about 90% were seen once. Sequenced: blood. The receptors come from a woman in her twenties or thirties in good health.

The chain joins TRBV3-1 (or the pseudogene TRBV3-2) to TRBJ2-7; D is ambiguous. Trimming took off 0 bases at V and 6 bases at J, with 12 bases between the two ends. Germline V gene sequence: CDR1 LGHDT, CDR2 YNNKEL (reference sequence). CDR3 length: 14 amino acids. The CDR3 region is CASSQEEIPLEQYF. CDR3 bases: TGTGCCAGCAGCCAAGAAGAGATCCCTCTCGAGCAGTACTTC.

This sequence joins TRBV7-2 and TRBJ1-5; D gene uncertain. CDR3 length equals 15 residues. The ends were cut back, 1 base at V and 7 bases at J, with 14 bases in the middle. Per germline, CDR1 SGHTA and CDR2 FQGNSA. For the CDR3, the DNA is TGTGCCAGCAGCTTAGGAGATAGGGTAGGGCAGCCCCAGCATTTT. Translating gives CASSLGDRVGQPQHF.

The gene calls are TRBV6-5 and TRBJ1-5, with D maybe TRBD1 (5 bases). This CDR3 contains 15 residues. The V gene's germline CDR1 is MNHEY and CDR2 SVGAGI. V was trimmed by 5 bases and J by 3 bases, leaving 14 bases between them. The CDR3 region is CASSSRDFFNQPQHF. Here the CDR3 DNA reads TGTGCCAGCAGTAGCCGGGACTTCTTCAATCAGCCCCAGCATTTT.

This clone was found a few times. The V gene is TRBV5-6, the J gene TRBJ2-3; D uncertain. V shed 0 bases and J shed 1 base, with 12 bases lying between them. This CDR3 spans 16 amino acids. From germline, CDR1 is SGHDT and CDR2 YYEEEE. The CDR3 DNA sequence: TGTGCCAGCAGCTTGGGGAACGGGCTGGGCACAGATACGCAGTATTTT. This encodes CASSLGNGLGTDTQYF.

The gene calls are TRBV5-1 and TRBJ2-2; D is unresolved. Germline V gene data show CDR1 as SGHRS and CDR2 as YFSETQ. This CDR3 contains 12 residues. Between the trimmed V and J ends, which lost 4 bases and 3 bases, there was a span of 4 bases. The CDR3 sequence: CASSTDTGELFF. DNA of the CDR3: TGCGCCAGCAGCACTGACACCGGGGAGCTGTTTTTT.

V usage is TRBV12-3 or TRBV12-4 and J usage is TRBJ2-7; D gene uncertain. V gave up 10 bases and J gave up 3 bases, with 13 bases separating them. The length of the CDR3 is 12 residues. CDR3 sequence reads: CATSKGLYEQYF. CDR3 bases: TGTGCCACCTCGAAGGGCCTCTACGAGCAGTACTTC.

This chain links TRBV13 with TRBJ2-4; 11 bases align to TRBD1. Germline V gene data show CDR1 as PRHDT and CDR2 as FYEKMQ (reference sequence). This CDR3 region has 18 residues. J gave up 0 bases and V 4 bases, and 8 bases lay outside the gene matches. As DNA, the CDR3 is TGTGCCAGCAGCTGGACCCCCGGGACAGGGGGAGCCAAAAACATTCAGTACTTC. Its translation: CASSWTPGTGGAKNIQYF.

This clone was seen a single time. The rearrangement uses TRBV5-5 and TRBJ1-1, with no clear D. The V gene's germline CDR1 is SGHKS and CDR2 YYEKEE (reference sequence). The V end lost 2 bases, the J end lost 5 bases, and 13 bases lay between the germline ends. The CDR3 has 14 amino acids. CDR3 residues: CASSFLRPGTEAFF. CDR3 sequence (DNA): TGTGCCAGCAGCTTCCTACGGCCGGGTACTGAAGCTTTCTTT.

The gene calls are TRBV24-1 and TRBJ2-7; weak D call: TRBD1 (5 bases). V was cut by 0 bases and J by 2 bases, with 7 bases left in between. The germline gives CDR1 KGHDR, CDR2 SFDVKD. The CDR3 spans 14 residues. The CDR3 protein is CATSDLRTPYEQYF. The CDR3 DNA reads TGTGCCACCAGTGATTTGAGGACACCCTACGAGCAGTACTTC.

The chain has TRBV19 and TRBJ2-3; 8 bases line up with TRBD2. CDR1 and CDR2 (germline): LNHDA, SQIVND (reference sequence). The length of the CDR3 is 17 residues. With V trimmed by 6 bases and J by 3 bases, 14 bases remained unmatched. The CDR3 DNA reads TGTGCCAGTAGCTCCCGAGCGGCGGGAGGTGGGACAGATACGCAGTATTTT. Encoded protein: CASSSRAAGGGTDTQYF.

The chain couples TRBV15 to TRBJ1-2; D is unresolved. V lost 0 bases to trimming and J lost 11 bases, with 10 bases between them. The germline V gene encodes CDR1 LNHNV and CDR2 YYDKDF (reference sequence). CDR3 length equals 12 residues. DNA of the CDR3: TGTGCCACCAGCAGAGATTACGAGGCTTACACCTTC. It translates to CATSRDYEAYTF.

The chain carries TRBV30 and TRBJ2-7, with D hard to call. The CDR3 is 15 amino acids. CDR1 GTSNPN and CDR2 SVGIG come from the germline V gene (reference sequence). Between the trimmed V and J ends, which lost 1 base and 7 bases, there was a span of 20 bases. This chain's CDR3 is CAWSGGRTLRGEQYF. The CDR3 DNA reads as TGTGCCTGGAGTGGCGGACGTACTCTACGTGGAGAGCAGTACTTC. Based on the CDR3 plus reference TRBV30 and TRBJ2-7, the full variable domain is SQTIHQWPATLVQPVGSPLSLECTVEGTSNPNLYWYRQAAGRGLQLLFYSVGIGQISSEVPQNLSASRPQDRQFILSSKKLLLSDSGFYLCAWSGGRTLRGEQYFGPGTRLTVT.

This chain links TRBV10-2 with TRBJ2-1; no reliable D call. Germline values: CDR1 WSHSY, CDR2 SAAADI. The CDR3 loop spans 13 amino acids. Trimming shortened V by 5 bases and J by 7 bases, and 12 bases separated the two germline ends. DNA for the CDR3: TGCGCCAGCAGTATCTCTGGTTTGAATGAGCAGTTCTTC. It translates to CASSISGLNEQFF.

The chain has TRBV28 and TRBJ2-3; TRBD2 aligns across 12 bases. Per germline, CDR1 MDHEN and CDR2 SYDVKM. This CDR3 spans 15 amino acids. Trimming removed 5 bases from V and 4 bases from J; junction bases left unmatched: 4. The CDR3 DNA reads TGTGCCAGCAGTCCTAGCGGGAGGGGATCAGATACGCAGTATTTT. Residues: CASSPSGRGSDTQYF.

The CDR3 DNA sequence: TGTGCCAGCAGCCCTCGTTCGTACGAGCAGTACTTC. This encodes CASSPRSYEQYF. This sequence joins TRBV7-2 and TRBJ2-7; D is unresolved. The CDR3 is 12 amino acids. V was trimmed by 5 bases and J by 4 bases, leaving 9 bases between them. The germline CDR1 and CDR2 sequences are SGHTA and FQGNSA.

This chain links TRBV18 with TRBJ1-2; 10 positions agree with TRBD1. The germline V gene encodes CDR1 KGHSH and CDR2 LQKENI. This CDR3 comprises 13 residues. The V and J ends lost 3 bases and 8 bases, in that order; junction bases with no gene match: 3. CDR3: CASSPTGGIGYTF. Written as DNA, the CDR3 is TGTGCCAGCTCACCGACAGGGGGCATCGGCTACACCTTC.

The CDR3 spells CASSQDRGTVYGYTF. The DNA of the CDR3 is TGCGCCAGCAGCCAAGATCGGGGGACAGTCTATGGCTACACCTTC. The genes are TRBV4-1 and TRBJ1-2; 7 bases align to TRBD1. The V and J ends lost 0 bases and 4 bases, in that order; junction bases with no gene match: 5. The germline V gene encodes CDR1 MGHRA and CDR2 YSYEKL. The CDR3 consists of 15 residues.

The CDR3, as DNA: TGTGCCATCAGGACAGGGGGCGCAACTGAAGCTTTCTTT. Its protein is CAIRTGGATEAFF. The chain links TRBV10-3 to TRBJ1-1, with TRBD1 identical over 10 bases. Looked up from germline, CDR1 is ENHRY and CDR2 is SYGVKD. V trimming: 6 bases; J trimming: 5 bases; junction bases outside the gene matches: 3. The CDR3 is made up of 13 amino acids.

The CDR3: CASRGDRAWNEQFF. The CDR3 nucleotides read TGTGCCAGCAGGGGGGACAGGGCATGGAATGAGCAGTTCTTC. The chain links TRBV7-9 to TRBJ2-1; 9 bases are shared with TRBD1. In germline, CDR1 is SEHNR, CDR2 FQNEAQ (reference sequence). Germline trimming cut 6 bases from V and 7 bases from J; bases unmatched to any gene: 7. The CDR3 loop spans 14 amino acids.

The chain recombines TRBV13 with TRBJ2-7; D ambiguous. V gave up 1 base and J gave up 5 bases, with 6 bases separating them. There are 12 residues in the CDR3. Per the germline V gene, CDR1 is PRHDT and CDR2 is FYEKMQ (reference sequence). This CDR3 is CASSLDIHEQYF. The CDR3 bases are TGTGCCAGCAGCTTAGATATCCACGAGCAGTACTTC.

The chain combines TRBV2 with TRBJ2-3; 7 bases line up with TRBD1. Germline V lookup: CDR1 SNHLY, CDR2 FYNNEI. This CDR3 is 14 amino acids long. J was trimmed by 2 bases and V by 6 bases; bases with no gene match: 5. CDR3 sequence: CASRETGITDTQYF. CDR3 DNA sequence: TGTGCCAGCAGGGAGACAGGGATCACAGATACGCAGTATTTT.

V usage is TRBV2 and J usage is TRBJ2-5, with D perhaps TRBD1 or TRBD2 (5 bases each). This CDR3 has 11 residues. CDR1 is SNHLY and CDR2 is FYNNEI in the germline V gene. V gave up 8 bases and J gave up 6 bases, with 10 bases separating them. The CDR3 spells CASLRDQTQYF. CDR3 sequence (DNA): TGTGCCAGCTTAAGGGACCAGACCCAGTACTTC.

The chain recombines TRBV28 with TRBJ1-5; 7 nucleotides agree with TRBD1. This CDR3 region has 15 residues. J gave up 6 bases and V 1 base, and 6 bases lay outside the gene matches. Germline values: CDR1 MDHEN, CDR2 SYDVKM. The CDR3 protein is CASSLSGTASQPQHF. For the CDR3, the DNA is TGTGCCAGCAGTTTATCGGGGACAGCATCTCAGCCCCAGCATTTT.

The chain combines TRBV7-6 with TRBJ2-1; D possibly corresponds to TRBD1 (5 bases). V lost 5 bases to trimming and J lost 4 bases, with 9 bases between them. Germline CDR1 and CDR2: SGHVS and FNYEAQ. The CDR3 consists of 13 residues. CDR3 region: CASSTDSYNEQFF. The DNA of the CDR3 is TGTGCCAGCAGCACTGACAGTTACAATGAGCAGTTCTTC. Based on the CDR3 plus reference TRBV7-6 and TRBJ2-1, the full variable domain is GAGVSQSPRYKVTKRGQDVALRCDPISGHVSLYWYRQALGQGPEFLTYFNYEAQQDKSGLPNDRFSAERPEGSISTLTIQRTEQRDSAMYRCASSTDSYNEQFFGPGTRLTVL.

This chain connects TRBV11-3 to TRBJ2-5; a possible D gene is TRBD2 (6 bases). This CDR3 region has 13 residues. CDR1 is SGHNT, CDR2 YENEEA, per germline. V lost 1 base to trimming and J lost 7 bases, with 10 bases between them. CDR3 bases: TGTGCCAGCAGCTTAGGGGAGGTTGGGACCCAGTACTTC. This codes for CASSLGEVGTQYF. Full variable domain (missing parts from reference TRBV11-3 and TRBJ2-5): EAGVVQSPRYKIIEKKQPVAFWCNPISGHNTLYWYLQNLGQGPELLIRYENEEAVDDSQLPKDRFSAERLKGVDSTLKIQPAELGDSAVYLCASSLGEVGTQYFGPGTRLLVL.

CDR3 in amino acids: CATAAASTDTQYF. CDR3 in DNA: TGTGCCACGGCAGCTGCGAGCACAGATACGCAGTATTTT. V usage is TRBV19 and J usage is TRBJ2-3; D is ambiguous. Deletions cut 10 bases from V and 0 bases from J, with 11 bases between. The CDR3 totals 13 residues. CDR1 is LNHDA and CDR2 is SQIVND in the germline V gene (reference sequence).

The chain recombines TRBV28 with TRBJ2-4; D might be TRBD2 (6 bases). Germline V gene lookup returns CDR1 MDHEN and CDR2 SYDVKM. Trimming cost V 2 bases and J 0 bases, with 8 bases left between them. This CDR3 comprises 15 residues. CDR3 amino acids: CASSLGGLAKNIQYF. CDR3 in DNA: TGTGCCAGCAGTTTAGGGGGACTAGCCAAAAACATTCAGTACTTC.